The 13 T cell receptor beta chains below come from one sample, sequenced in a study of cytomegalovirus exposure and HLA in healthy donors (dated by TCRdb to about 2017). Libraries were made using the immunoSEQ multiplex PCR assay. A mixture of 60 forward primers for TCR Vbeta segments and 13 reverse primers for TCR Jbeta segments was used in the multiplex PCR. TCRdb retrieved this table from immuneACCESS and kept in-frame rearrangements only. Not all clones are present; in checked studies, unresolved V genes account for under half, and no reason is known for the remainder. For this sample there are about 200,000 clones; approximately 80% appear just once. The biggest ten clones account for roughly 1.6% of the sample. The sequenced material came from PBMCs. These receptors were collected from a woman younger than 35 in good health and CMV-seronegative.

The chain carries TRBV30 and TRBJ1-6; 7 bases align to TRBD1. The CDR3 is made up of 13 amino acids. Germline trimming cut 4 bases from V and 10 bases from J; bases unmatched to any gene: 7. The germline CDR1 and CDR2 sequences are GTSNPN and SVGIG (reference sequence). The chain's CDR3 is CAWKAGGKSPLHF. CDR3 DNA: TGTGCCTGGAAGGCAGGGGGAAAATCACCCCTCCACTTT.

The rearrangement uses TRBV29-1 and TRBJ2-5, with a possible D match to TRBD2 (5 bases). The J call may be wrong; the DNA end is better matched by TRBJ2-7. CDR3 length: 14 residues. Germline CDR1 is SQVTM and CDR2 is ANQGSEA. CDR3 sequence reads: CSVRRGGSSYEQYF. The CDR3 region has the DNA TGCAGCGTTCGCCGCGGTGGGAGCTCCTACGAGCAGTACTTC.

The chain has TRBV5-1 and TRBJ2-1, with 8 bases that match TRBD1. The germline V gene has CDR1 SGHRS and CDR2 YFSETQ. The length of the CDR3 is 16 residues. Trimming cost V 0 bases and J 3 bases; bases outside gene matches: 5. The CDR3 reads CASSLVQGVGYNEQFF. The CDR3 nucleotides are TGCGCCAGCAGCTTGGTACAGGGGGTTGGCTACAATGAGCAGTTCTTC.

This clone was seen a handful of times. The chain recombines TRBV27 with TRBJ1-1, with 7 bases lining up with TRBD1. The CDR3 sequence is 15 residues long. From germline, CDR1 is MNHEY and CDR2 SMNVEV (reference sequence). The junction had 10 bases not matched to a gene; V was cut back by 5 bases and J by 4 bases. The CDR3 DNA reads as TGTGCCAGCAGTCCCCGACAGGGTGTTGGCACTGAAGCTTTCTTT. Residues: CASSPRQGVGTEAFF.

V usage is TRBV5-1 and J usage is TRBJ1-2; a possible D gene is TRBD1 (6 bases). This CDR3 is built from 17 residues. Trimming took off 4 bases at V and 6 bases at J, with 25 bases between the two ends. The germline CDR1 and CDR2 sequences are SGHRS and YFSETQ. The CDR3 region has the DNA TGCGCCAGCAGCGTCCATACTTCCGGGACAAAATCGAATGGCTACACCTTC. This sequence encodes CASSVHTSGTKSNGYTF.

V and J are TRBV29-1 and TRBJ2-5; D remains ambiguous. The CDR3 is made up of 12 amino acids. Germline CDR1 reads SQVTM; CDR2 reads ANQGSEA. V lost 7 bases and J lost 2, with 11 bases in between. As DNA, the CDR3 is TGCAGCGCCCTGTTTTTGCAAGAGACCCAGTACTTC. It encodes CSALFLQETQYF. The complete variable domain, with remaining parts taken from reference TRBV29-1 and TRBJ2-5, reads SAVISQKPSRDICQRGTSLTIQCQVDSQVTMMFWYRQQPGQSLTLIATANQGSEATYESGFVIDKFPISRPNLTFSTLTVSNMSPEDSSIYLCSALFLQETQYFGPGTRLLVL.

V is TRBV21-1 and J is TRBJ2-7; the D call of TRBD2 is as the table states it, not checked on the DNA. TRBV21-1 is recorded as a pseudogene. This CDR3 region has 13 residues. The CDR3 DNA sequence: TGTGCCAGCAGCACAAATGGGGAGTGGGGGCAGTACTTC. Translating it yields CASSTNGEWGQYF.

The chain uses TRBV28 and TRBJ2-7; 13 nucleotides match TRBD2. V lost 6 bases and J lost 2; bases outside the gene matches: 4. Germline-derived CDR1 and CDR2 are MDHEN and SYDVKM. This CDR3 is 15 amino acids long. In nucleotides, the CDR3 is TGTGCCAGCAGCACAACTAGCGGGAGGGCCTACGAGCAGTACTTC. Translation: CASSTTSGRAYEQYF.

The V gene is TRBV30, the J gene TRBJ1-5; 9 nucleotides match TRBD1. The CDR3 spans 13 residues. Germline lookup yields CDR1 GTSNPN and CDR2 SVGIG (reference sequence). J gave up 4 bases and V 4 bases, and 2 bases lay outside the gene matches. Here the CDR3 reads CAWTGQGNQPQHF. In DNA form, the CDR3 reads TGTGCCTGGACTGGACAGGGGAATCAGCCCCAGCATTTT.

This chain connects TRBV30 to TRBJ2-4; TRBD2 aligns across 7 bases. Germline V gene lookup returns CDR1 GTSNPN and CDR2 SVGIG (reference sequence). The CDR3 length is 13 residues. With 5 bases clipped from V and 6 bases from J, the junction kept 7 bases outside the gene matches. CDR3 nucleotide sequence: TGTGCCTGGTCGGGGGGACTCTCAAACATTCAGTACTTC. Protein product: CAWSGGLSNIQYF.

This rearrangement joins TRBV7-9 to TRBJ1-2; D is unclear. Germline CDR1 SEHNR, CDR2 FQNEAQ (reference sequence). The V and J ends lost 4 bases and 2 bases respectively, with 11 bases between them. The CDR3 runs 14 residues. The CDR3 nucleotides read TGTGCCAGCAGCTCGATCGCGGGGAACTATGGCTACACCTTC. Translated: CASSSIAGNYGYTF.

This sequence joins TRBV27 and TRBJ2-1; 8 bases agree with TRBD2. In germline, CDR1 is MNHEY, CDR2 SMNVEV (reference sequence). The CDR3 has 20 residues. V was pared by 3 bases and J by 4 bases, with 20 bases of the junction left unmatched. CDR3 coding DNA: TGTGCCAGCAGTTTGACCGGGACTAGTTGGGCCCAACGGATGTACAATGAGCAGTTCTTC. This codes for CASSLTGTSWAQRMYNEQFF.

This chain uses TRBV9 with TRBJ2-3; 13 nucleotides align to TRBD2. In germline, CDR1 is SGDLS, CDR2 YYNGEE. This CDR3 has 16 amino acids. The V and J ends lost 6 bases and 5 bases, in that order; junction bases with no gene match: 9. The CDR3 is CASTTGLAGLEDTQYF. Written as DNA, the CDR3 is TGTGCCAGCACGACGGGACTAGCGGGACTGGAAGATACGCAGTATTTT. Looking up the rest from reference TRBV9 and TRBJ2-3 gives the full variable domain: DSGVTQTPKHLITATGQRVTLRCSPRSGDLSVYWYQQSLDQGLQFLIQYYNGEERAKGNILERFSAQQFPDLHSELNLSSLELGDSALYFCASTTGLAGLEDTQYFGPGTRLTVL.